This section outlines one TCR beta chain sequence together with its context. In contrast to the negatively isolated CD8+ and CD4+ T cells, TEMRA cells were FACS-enriched. This entry belongs to a study of CD8 T cells in Susac syndrome. The authors reverse transcribed roughly 0.45 to 1 ug RNA with random hexamers. The authors amplified TCR beta CDR3 across 54 Vbeta and 13 Jbeta using immunoSEQ multiplex PCR. MiXCR, applied by TCRdb to the immunoSEQ multiplex PCR reads, yields one record per CDR3 protein. The table has about 250,000 distinct CDR3 sequences, around 95% seen once. V lost 5 bases and J lost 3, with 20 bases in between. CDR1 SGHTA and CDR2 FQGNSA come from the germline V gene. This CDR3 is built from 16 residues.

Input material: CD4+ T cells from PBMCs. The sequence was collected from a human donor with multiple sclerosis. The chain recombines TRBV7-2 with TRBJ2-7, with a tentative D call TRBD1 (7 bases). The DNA of the CDR3 is TGTGCCAGCAGCCTCCTTTTTGGCAGGGGGGACTACGAGCAGTACTTC. It encodes CASSLLFGRGDYEQYF.